The 2 T cell receptor beta chains in this list originate from one sample, sequenced in a study of shared clonotypes between healthy human individuals. Only in-frame clones appear in the TCRdb table, and some are missing; sequencing was by immunoSEQ multiplex PCR. The sample includes more than 900,000 clones, around three quarters of them seen just once. The sample was memory CD4+ T cells from PBMCs. Subset described: CD45RA-negative fraction. The receptors come from a man aged 18 to 29 in good health. Some clones in this sample may be carry-over from other donors' samples.

With respect to this clone: This may arise from a read error, as a much more abundant clone is one base away. The CDR3 DNA follows: TGTGCCACCAGCAGAGATGACTACGAGCAGTACTTC. Its protein product is CATSRDDYEQYF. The chain recombines TRBV15 with TRBJ2-7; no definite D call. Germline V gene data show CDR1 as LNHNV and CDR2 as YYDKDF (reference sequence). The CDR3 spans 12 residues. Trimming stripped 0 bases from V and 3 bases from J, with 3 bases between. The full variable domain, completed using reference TRBV15 and TRBJ2-7, is DAMVIQNPRYQVTQFGKPVTLSCSQTLNHNVMYWYQQKSSQAPKLLFHYYDKDFNNEADTPDNFQSRRPNTSFCFLDIRSPGLGDTAMYLCATSRDDYEQYFGPGTRLTVT.

The chain combines TRBV6-1 with TRBJ2-3, with 9 bases aligning to TRBD1. V shed 4 bases, J shed 2 bases, and the junction held 7 bases outside the gene matches. The CDR3 runs 16 residues. Germline V gene sequence: CDR1 MNHNS, CDR2 SASEGT. CDR3 region: CASSVRGTGTTDTQYF. As DNA, the CDR3 is TGTGCCAGCAGTGTTCGAGGGACAGGGACCACAGATACGCAGTATTTT.